The TCR beta chain described here comes from a study of chemoradiotherapy in HPV16-positive cancers. This CDR3 has 14 residues. The germline V and J ends were trimmed by 6 bases and 4 bases, with 15 bases remaining between them. From germline, CDR1 is MNHNY and CDR2 SVGAGI (reference sequence). Sequencing was performed with immunoSEQ multiplex PCR; in TCRdb, only in-frame clones are kept and a portion is missing. The profile shows fewer than 30,000 clones, approximately 90% of them singletons. Repertoires were sampled repeatedly during chemoradiotherapy. The material was blood, obtained from a patient who underwent chemoradiotherapy. This clonotype originated in a human donor with HPV-associated anogenital cancer. The V call is TRBV6-6, the J call TRBJ1-2; TRBD1 might be the D (5 bases). This chain's CDR3 is CASSGTEGAYGYTF. In nucleotides, the CDR3 is TGTGCCAGCAGCGGGACCGAGGGAGCCTATGGCTACACCTTC.